This T cell receptor beta chain emerged from a study of cytomegalovirus exposure and HLA in healthy donors. Overall study findings and caveats: DRB1 had the most TCR associations and HLA-C the fewest, a later analysis found, with rates varying by HLA locus. Most TCR sequences were rare, but some public TCRs occurred in many donors.

Germline loops: CDR1 LNHNV, CDR2 YYDKDF (reference sequence). This CDR3 spans 15 amino acids. Trimming removed 8 bases at V and 3 bases at J, with 19 bases between. Unrecorded immune exposures were likely, despite nominal health at sampling. Worth noting for this clone: Its antigen is not known.

The PCR used 60 Vbeta and 13 Jbeta primers. Produced via immunoSEQ multiplex PCR; TCRdb's table is partial and in-frame only. This table lists roughly 77,000 clones. The sample consisted of PBMCs. The receptor's source is a female donor in good health and CMV-seropositive. V usage is TRBV15 and J usage is TRBJ1-1; D is possibly TRBD1 (6 bases). CDR3 sequence (DNA): TGTGCCACCGGGGGAAGCGGGGACATTCACACTGAAGCTTTCTTT. Protein: CATGGSGDIHTEAFF.